The following is a T cell receptor beta chain sequence with its context. Its matching antigen is unknown. The data were taken from a study of monozygotic twins with inflammatory bowel disease. Regarding the study as a whole: Extra variability in the repertoires of patients may have come from differing immunosuppressive treatments. T cell subtypes that differed could not be told apart. The existence of one strong signal or clonotype linked to IBD lacked support.

Germline V gives CDR1 DFQATT, CDR2 SNEGSKA (reference sequence). The length of the CDR3 is 13 residues. Amplification of TCRalpha and TCRbeta cDNA involved two nested PCRs that ran for around 15 and 10 cycles. TCRdb re-called the 5' RACE reads and catalogs CDR3 proteins one per entry, DNA excluded. The sample has about 440,000 distinct CDR3 sequences, and its top ten clones hold 2% to 2.5%. Sequenced input: blood. The TCR was taken from a human donor with ulcerative colitis or Crohn's disease, or a healthy co-twin of an affected twin (not recorded which). This chain joins TRBV20-1 and TRBJ1-6; TCRdb calls TRBD1, which cannot be checked without DNA. The chain's CDR3 is CSATRDPNSPLHF.